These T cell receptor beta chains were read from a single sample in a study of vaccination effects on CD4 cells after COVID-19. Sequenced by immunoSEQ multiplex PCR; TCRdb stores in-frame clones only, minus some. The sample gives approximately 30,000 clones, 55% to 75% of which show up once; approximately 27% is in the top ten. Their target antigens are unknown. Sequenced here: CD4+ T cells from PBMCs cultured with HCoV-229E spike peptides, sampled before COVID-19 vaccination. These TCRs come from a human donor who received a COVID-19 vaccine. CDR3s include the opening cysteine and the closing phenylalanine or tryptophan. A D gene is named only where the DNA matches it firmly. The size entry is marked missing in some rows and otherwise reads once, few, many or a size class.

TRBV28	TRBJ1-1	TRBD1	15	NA	TGTGCCAGCAGCCCGACCCGGACAGGGAACACTGAAGCTTTCTTT	CASSPTRTGNTEAFF
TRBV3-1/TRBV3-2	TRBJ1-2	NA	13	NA	TGTGCCAGCAGTCCCAGGCGGGGTGGTGGCTACACCTTC	CASSPRRGGGYTF
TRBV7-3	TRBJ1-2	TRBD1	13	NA	TGTGCCAGCAGCTCAGGACAGGGCTATGGCTACACCTTC	CASSSGQGYGYTF
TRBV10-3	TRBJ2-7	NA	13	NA	TGTGCCATCGGGGACCGACCCTCCTACGAGCAGTACTTC	CAIGDRPSYEQYF
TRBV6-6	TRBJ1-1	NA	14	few	TGTGCCAGCAGTAGACAGACACGGACCACTGAAGCTTTCTTT	CASSRQTRTTEAFF
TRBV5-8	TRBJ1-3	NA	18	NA	TGTGCCAGCAGCTTCTTTTCAGGTCTCGACGACTCTGGAAACACCATATATTTT	CASSFFSGLDDSGNTIYF
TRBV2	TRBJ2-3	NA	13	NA	TGTGCCAGCATGGGGGACGGATCAGATACGCAGTATTTT	CASMGDGSDTQYF
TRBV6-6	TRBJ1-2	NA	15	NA	TGTGCCAGCAGTTTAGACCTGCGGGGCGCTTATGGCTACACCTTC	CASSLDLRGAYGYTF
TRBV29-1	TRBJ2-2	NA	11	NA	TGCAGCGTTTCCGAAACCGGGGAGCTGTTTTTT	CSVSETGELFF
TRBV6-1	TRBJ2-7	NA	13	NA	TGTGCCAGCAGTGAAGCAAGAGGGTACGAGCAGTACTTC	CASSEARGYEQYF
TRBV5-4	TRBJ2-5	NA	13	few	TGTGCCAGCAGCTTTCCCGATCAAGAGACCCAGTACTTC	CASSFPDQETQYF
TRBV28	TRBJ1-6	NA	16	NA	TGTGCCAGCAGTTCTTCCTGGGGAATCCATAATTCACCCCTCCACTTT	CASSSSWGIHNSPLHF
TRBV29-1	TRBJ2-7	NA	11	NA	TGCAGCGTTGAAGATCTGTACGAGCAGTACTTC	CSVEDLYEQYF
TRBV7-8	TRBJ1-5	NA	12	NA	TGTGCCAGCAGCTTAGCTCTCGGCCACCAGCATTTT	CASSLALGHQHF
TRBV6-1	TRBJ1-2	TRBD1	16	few	TGTGCCAGCAGTGAAGTGGAGGACAGGGCGGGCTATGGCTACACCTTC	CASSEVEDRAGYGYTF
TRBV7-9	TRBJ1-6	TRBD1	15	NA	TGTGCCAGCAGCGCCCGGGACAGGGCTAATTCACCCCTCCACTTT	CASSARDRANSPLHF
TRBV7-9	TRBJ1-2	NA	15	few	TGTGCCAGCAGCTCCCGGGCAGGCCAGACCTATGGCTACACCTTC	CASSSRAGQTYGYTF
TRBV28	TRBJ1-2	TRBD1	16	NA	TGTGCCAGCAGGAGTGAAACGGGACAGGGGGCGAATGGCTACACCTTC	CASRSETGQGANGYTF
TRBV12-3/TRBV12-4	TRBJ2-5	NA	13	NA	TGTGCCAGCAGCCGGACTCGCCGAGAGACCCAGTACTTC	CASSRTRRETQYF
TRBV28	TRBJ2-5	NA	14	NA	TGTGCCAGCAGTTTGCCCGGGAGTAGGGAGACCCAGTACTTC	CASSLPGSRETQYF
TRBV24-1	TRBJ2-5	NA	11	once	TGTGCCACCAGTGAAACCGGGACCCAGTACTTC	CATSETGTQYF
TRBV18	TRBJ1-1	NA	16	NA	TGTGCCAGCTCACCACTCGAGGGACAAAGAGACACTGAAGCTTTCTTT	CASSPLEGQRDTEAFF
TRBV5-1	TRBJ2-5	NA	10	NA	TGCGCCAGCAGCTCAGAGACCCAGTACTTC	CASSSETQYF
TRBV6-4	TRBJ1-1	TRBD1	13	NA	TGTGCCACCCTTTACAGGGGGCGCACTGAAGCTTTCTTT	CATLYRGRTEAFF
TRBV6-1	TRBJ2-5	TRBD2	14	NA	TGTGCCAGCAGTGACGCGGGAGGGTTAGAGACCCAGTACTTC	CASSDAGGLETQYF
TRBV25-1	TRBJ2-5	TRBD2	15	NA	TGTGCCAGCACCCCTAGCGGGGGATTTCAAGAGACCCAGTACTTC	CASTPSGGFQETQYF